The rows below give T cell receptor beta chains drawn from one sample of a study of PD-1 blockade in mismatch repair-deficient tumors. TCRdb's copy holds only in-frame clones and misses some; the assay was immunoSEQ multiplex PCR. The repertoire includes fewer than 20,000 clones, approximately 84% of them detected once, and under 3.5% sits in the top ten. Sample: PBMCs, taken 4 weeks after starting pembrolizumab. The receptors derive from an adult with mismatch repair-deficient cancer. Each CDR3 is given with its conserved first and last residue. Fields, in order: clone size, J gene, V gene, D gene, CDR3 protein, CDR3 DNA. A D gene is named only where the DNA matches it firmly. Not all rows give a size; the values are once, few, many and, for expanded clones, a class.

>.|TRBJ2-7|TRBV14|TRBD1
CASSLGQGFHEQYF
TGTGCCAGCAGCTTAGGACAGGGGTTCCACGAGCAGTACTTC
>.|TRBJ2-2|TRBV11-3|TRBD2
CASSSSWLAENTGELFF
TGTGCCAGCAGCTCTAGCTGGCTAGCGGAGAACACCGGGGAGCTGTTTTTT
>.|TRBJ1-3|TRBV21-1|.
CASSKGRSSGNTIYF
TGTGCCAGCAGTAAAGGACGGAGCTCTGGAAACACCATATATTTT
>once|TRBJ1-3|TRBV7-8|.
CASSFQGYSGNTIYF
TGTGCCAGCAGCTTCCAGGGTTACTCTGGAAACACCATATATTTT
>.|TRBJ2-1|TRBV9|TRBD2
CASSPRVAGVIEQFF
TGTGCCAGCAGCCCCCGGGTAGCGGGAGTGATTGAGCAGTTCTTC
>.|TRBJ2-5|TRBV5-1|TRBD2
CASSHGAGGRETQYF
TGCGCCAGCTCTCACGGGGCGGGAGGGCGAGAGACCCAGTACTTC
>few|TRBJ2-7|TRBV6-1|.
CASSLAPTYEQYF
TGTGCCAGCAGCCTAGCCCCTACCTACGAGCAGTACTTC
>.|TRBJ1-2|TRBV19|.
CASSITGPNYGYTF
TGTGCCAGTAGTATAACAGGGCCTAACTATGGCTACACCTTC
>.|TRBJ2-1|TRBV9|TRBD2
CASSVDFSGGSYNEQFF
TGTGCCAGCAGCGTAGATTTCTCGGGAGGGTCTTACAATGAGCAGTTCTTC
>.|TRBJ2-7|TRBV21-1|.
CASSKAGGLSYEQYF
TGTGCCAGCAGCAAAGCGGGAGGACTTTCCTACGAGCAGTACTTC
>.|TRBJ1-5|TRBV28|TRBD1
CASSKDRESNQPQHF
TGTGCCAGCAGCAAGGACAGGGAAAGCAATCAGCCCCAGCATTTT
>.|TRBJ1-5|TRBV4-2|TRBD1
CASSQGQGANQPQHF
TGTGCCAGCAGCCAAGGACAGGGCGCTAATCAGCCCCAGCATTTT
>.|TRBJ2-2|TRBV19|TRBD1
CAGGQPPGELFF
TGTGCCGGGGGACAGCCCCCCGGGGAGCTGTTTTTT
>.|TRBJ2-2|TRBV11-2|TRBD1
CASSLGQGLKLFF
TGTGCCAGCAGCTTAGGACAGGGTTTGAAGCTGTTTTTT
>.|TRBJ1-5|TRBV27|.
CASSSSGSQPQHF
TGTGCCAGCAGTTCGTCAGGCAGTCAGCCCCAGCATTTT
>.|TRBJ1-2|TRBV5-4|.
CASSSTRGQFNYGYTF
TGTGCCAGCAGCTCTACAAGGGGCCAGTTTAACTATGGCTACACCTTC
>.|TRBJ2-3|TRBV7-9|.
CASSSQGDTQYF
TGTGCCAGCAGCTCCCAGGGGGATACGCAGTATTTT
>.|TRBJ1-5|TRBV6-5|.
CASSYSSIDQPQHF
TGTGCCAGCAGTTACTCGAGCATAGATCAGCCCCAGCATTTT
>.|TRBJ1-5|TRBV18|.
CASSQTATNQPQHF
TGTGCCAGCTCACAGACAGCTACTAATCAGCCCCAGCATTTT
>.|TRBJ1-1|TRBV19|.
CASRTTGEAFF
TGTGCCAGTAGGACAACAGGTGAAGCTTTCTTT
>.|TRBJ2-7|TRBV7-2|.
CASSLAVSVRGNEQYF
TGTGCCAGCAGCTTAGCGGTTTCGGTGCGGGGCAACGAGCAGTACTTC
>few|TRBJ2-7|TRBV29-1|.
CSVCVATTTYEQYF
TGCAGCGTTTGCGTTGCGACTACGACCTACGAGCAGTACTTC
>.|TRBJ2-3|TRBV2|.
CASILQTASTDTQYF
TGTGCCAGCATCCTCCAGACTGCCAGCACAGATACGCAGTATTTT
>.|TRBJ1-5|TRBV6-4|TRBD1
CASSDGTGGNQPQHF
TGTGCCAGCAGTGACGGGACAGGGGGCAATCAGCCCCAGCATTTT
>.|TRBJ1-1|TRBV28|.
CASSLGRNTEAFF
TGTGCCAGCAGTTTGGGCAGAAACACTGAAGCTTTCTTT
>.|TRBJ1-2|TRBV19|TRBD1
CASSIRTGAYGYTF
TGTGCCAGTAGTATCAGGACAGGAGCATATGGCTACACCTTC
>once|TRBJ1-1|TRBV9|.
CASSVGWVSGTEAFF
TGTGCCAGCAGCGTAGGCTGGGTTTCGGGCACTGAAGCTTTCTTT
>.|TRBJ2-3|TRBV6-4|.
CASSDSMVTGTSTDTQYF
TGTGCCAGCAGTGACTCGATGGTTACCGGGACTAGCACAGATACGCAGTATTTT
>.|TRBJ2-4|TRBV19|TRBD1
CASRPGQNKNIQYF
TGTGCCAGTAGACCGGGACAGAATAAAAACATTCAGTACTTC
>.|TRBJ2-1|TRBV7-2|TRBD2
CASSPRLAGNNEQFF
TGTGCCAGCAGCCCCCGACTAGCGGGAAACAATGAGCAGTTCTTC
>.|TRBJ2-7|TRBV30|TRBD2
CACTGLADYEQYF
TGTGCCTGTACGGGACTAGCAGACTACGAGCAGTACTTC
>few|TRBJ1-1|TRBV5-4|TRBD1
CASSLQGVLNTEAFF
TGTGCCAGCAGCCTACAGGGGGTTCTGAACACTGAAGCTTTCTTT
>large|TRBJ2-1|TRBV14|TRBD2
CASSQAGLGLFF
TGTGCCAGCAGCCAAGCGGGACTAGGTCTGTTCTTC
>.|TRBJ2-7|TRBV5-1|TRBD2
CASSTAGTSGSYEQYF
TGCGCCAGCAGCACCGCCGGGACTAGCGGGTCCTACGAGCAGTACTTC
>.|TRBJ1-5|TRBV28|.
CASDPAPPRQISNQPQHF
TGTGCCAGCGACCCCGCCCCCCCCCGACAGATTAGCAATCAGCCCCAGCATTTT
>.|TRBJ2-5|TRBV2|.
CASSEGREGWGETQYF
TGTGCCAGCAGTGAAGGGCGGGAAGGCTGGGGAGAGACCCAGTACTTC
>few|TRBJ2-7|TRBV7-2|TRBD2
CASRFSGTGYEQYF
TGTGCCAGCAGATTTAGCGGGACGGGCTACGAGCAGTACTTC
>once|TRBJ2-2|TRBV11-2|TRBD2
CASSFGLAGGSGELFF
TGTGCCAGCAGCTTCGGCCTGGCGGGAGGTAGCGGGGAGCTGTTTTTT
>.|TRBJ1-1|TRBV7-3|.
CASSLSAGRDEAFF
TGTGCCAGCAGCTTATCCGCAGGGCGGGATGAAGCTTTCTTT
>.|TRBJ1-4|TRBV6-1|.
CASLGGYTTNEKLFF
TGTGCCAGCCTAGGAGGGTATACAACTAATGAAAAACTGTTTTTT
>.|TRBJ2-6|TRBV15|.
CATSRDLFGANVLTF
TGTGCCACCAGCAGAGATCTCTTTGGGGCCAACGTCCTGACTTTC
>.|TRBJ2-5|TRBV25-1|.
CASSEYVEETQYF
TGTGCCAGCAGTGAATACGTTGAGGAGACCCAGTACTTC
>.|TRBJ1-5|TRBV28|.
CASSLRQDSNQPQHF
TGTGCCAGCAGTTTACGGCAGGATAGCAATCAGCCCCAGCATTTT
>.|TRBJ2-3|TRBV18|.
CASSPLGRSTDTQYF
TGTGCCAGCTCACCACTGGGGCGTAGCACAGATACGCAGTATTTT
>.|TRBJ2-1|TRBV7-3|TRBD2
CASSVTSGPYNEQFF
TGTGCCAGCAGCGTAACTAGCGGGCCCTACAATGAGCAGTTCTTC
>.|TRBJ1-1|TRBV9|TRBD1
CASSVRDRDGMNTEAFF
TGTGCCAGCAGCGTAAGGGACAGGGACGGAATGAACACTGAAGCTTTCTTT
>.|TRBJ2-3|TRBV28|TRBD2
CASSSPSGRSTDTQYF
TGTGCCAGCAGTTCCCCTAGCGGGCGGAGCACAGATACGCAGTATTTT
>once|TRBJ1-5|TRBV27|TRBD1
CASSSRTGGSIGQPQHF
TGTGCCAGCAGTTCGAGGACAGGGGGGAGTATTGGTCAGCCCCAGCATTTT
>.|TRBJ2-1|TRBV19|.
CASRVSGPYHNEQFF
TGTGCCAGTAGGGTTAGCGGTCCCTATCACAATGAGCAGTTCTTC
>.|TRBJ2-7|TRBV11-2|TRBD2
CASTGLLAGYEQYF
TGTGCCAGCACCGGGCTGCTAGCGGGTTACGAGCAGTACTTC
>.|TRBJ2-1|TRBV11-2|.
CASSHRGAPSYNEQFF
TGTGCCAGCAGCCACCGCGGGGCCCCCTCCTACAATGAGCAGTTCTTC
>.|TRBJ2-1|TRBV4-1|TRBD2
CASSRKTSGMSSYNEQFF
TGCGCCAGCAGCCGGAAGACTAGCGGTATGAGCTCCTACAATGAGCAGTTCTTC